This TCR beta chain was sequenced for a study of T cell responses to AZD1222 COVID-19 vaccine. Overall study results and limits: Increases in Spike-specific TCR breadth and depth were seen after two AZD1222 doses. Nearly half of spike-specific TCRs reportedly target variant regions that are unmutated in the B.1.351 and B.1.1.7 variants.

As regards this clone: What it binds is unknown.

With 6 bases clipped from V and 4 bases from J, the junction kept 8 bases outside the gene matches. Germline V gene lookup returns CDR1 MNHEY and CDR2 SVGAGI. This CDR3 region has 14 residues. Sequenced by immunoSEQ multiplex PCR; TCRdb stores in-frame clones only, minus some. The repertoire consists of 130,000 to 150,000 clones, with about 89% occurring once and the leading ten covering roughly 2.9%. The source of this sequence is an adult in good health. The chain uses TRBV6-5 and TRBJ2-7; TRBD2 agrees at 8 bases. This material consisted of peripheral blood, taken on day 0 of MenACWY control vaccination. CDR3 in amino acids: CASRLAGGGYEQYF. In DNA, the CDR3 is TGTGCCAGCAGATTGGCGGGAGGTGGTTACGAGCAGTACTTC.